This TCR beta chain derives from a study of control samples from healthy donors and cancer patients. Generated by immunoSEQ multiplex PCR, the TCRdb table keeps only in-frame clones and is missing some. The repertoire holds around 96,000 clones, with 85% to 95% as singletons. The CDR3 is 12 amino acids. J lost 6 bases, V lost 10 bases, and 8 bases had no gene match. Germline lookup yields CDR1 MNHEY and CDR2 SVGAGI. The TCR was taken from a young man in good health. The sequenced sample consisted of blood. This chain uses TRBV6-5 with TRBJ2-7; TRBD1 agrees at 8 bases. CDR3 in amino acids: CATWTGYSEQYF. CDR3 DNA sequence: TGTGCCACTTGGACAGGGTATTCCGAGCAGTACTTC.